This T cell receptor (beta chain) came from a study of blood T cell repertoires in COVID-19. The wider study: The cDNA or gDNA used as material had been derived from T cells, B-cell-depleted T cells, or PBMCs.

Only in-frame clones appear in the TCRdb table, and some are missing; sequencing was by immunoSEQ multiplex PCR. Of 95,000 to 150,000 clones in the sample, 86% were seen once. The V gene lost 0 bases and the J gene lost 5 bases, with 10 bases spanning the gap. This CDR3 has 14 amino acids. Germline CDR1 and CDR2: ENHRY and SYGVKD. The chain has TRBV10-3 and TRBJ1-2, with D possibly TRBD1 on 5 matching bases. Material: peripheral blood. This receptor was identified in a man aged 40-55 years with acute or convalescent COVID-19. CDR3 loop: CAISESTPGYGYTF. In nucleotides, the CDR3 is TGTGCCATCAGTGAGTCCACCCCAGGGTATGGCTACACCTTC.